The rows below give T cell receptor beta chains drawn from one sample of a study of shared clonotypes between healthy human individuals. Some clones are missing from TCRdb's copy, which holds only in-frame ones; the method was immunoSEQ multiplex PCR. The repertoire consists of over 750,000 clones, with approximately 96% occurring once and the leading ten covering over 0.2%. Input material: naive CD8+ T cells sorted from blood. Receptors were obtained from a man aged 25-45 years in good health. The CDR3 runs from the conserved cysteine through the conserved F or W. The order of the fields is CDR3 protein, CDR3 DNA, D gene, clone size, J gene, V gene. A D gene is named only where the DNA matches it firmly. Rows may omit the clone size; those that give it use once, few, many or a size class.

CDR3aa: CASSYYGTKNIQYF; CDR3nt: TGTGCCAGCAGCTACTATGGCACTAAAAACATTCAGTACTTC; d_gene: NA; abundance: once; j_gene: TRBJ2-4; v_gene: TRBV5-5
CDR3aa: CASSQVFGMAAYNEQFF; CDR3nt: TGTGCCAGCAGCCAAGTTTTCGGGATGGCGGCCTACAATGAGCAGTTCTTC; d_gene: NA; abundance: NA; j_gene: TRBJ2-1; v_gene: TRBV14
CDR3aa: CASSFLTGGPYEQYF; CDR3nt: TGTGCCAGCAGCTTCCTCACGGGAGGCCCCTACGAGCAGTACTTC; d_gene: TRBD2; abundance: NA; j_gene: TRBJ2-7; v_gene: TRBV5-4
CDR3aa: CASSQVGRDDLAKNIQYF; CDR3nt: TGCGCCAGCAGCCAAGTTGGCAGGGACGATTTAGCCAAAAACATTCAGTACTTC; d_gene: NA; abundance: NA; j_gene: TRBJ2-4; v_gene: TRBV4-3
CDR3aa: CASLTGPGQGYEQYF; CDR3nt: TGTGCCAGTCTAACAGGTCCGGGACAGGGCTACGAGCAGTACTTC; d_gene: TRBD1; abundance: NA; j_gene: TRBJ2-7; v_gene: TRBV6-1
CDR3aa: CASSSRIPEQFF; CDR3nt: TGTGCCAGCAGCTCCAGGATCCCTGAGCAGTTCTTC; d_gene: NA; abundance: once; j_gene: TRBJ2-1; v_gene: TRBV7-8
CDR3aa: CASSPRAARYGYTF; CDR3nt: TGTGCCAGCTCACCACGGGCAGCTCGCTATGGCTACACCTTC; d_gene: NA; abundance: NA; j_gene: TRBJ1-2; v_gene: TRBV18
CDR3aa: CSVDGRQGRNEQFF; CDR3nt: TGCAGCGTTGATGGACGACAGGGTCGAAATGAGCAGTTCTTC; d_gene: TRBD1; abundance: NA; j_gene: TRBJ2-1; v_gene: TRBV29-1
CDR3aa: CASSFTRVEKLFF; CDR3nt: TGTGCCAGCAGCTTCACGAGGGTTGAAAAACTGTTTTTT; d_gene: NA; abundance: NA; j_gene: TRBJ1-4; v_gene: TRBV5-8
CDR3aa: CASSQDPSGGRAPYEQYF; CDR3nt: TGCGCCAGCAGCCAAGACCCCTCTGGCGGGAGGGCCCCCTACGAGCAGTACTTC; d_gene: TRBD2; abundance: once; j_gene: TRBJ2-7; v_gene: TRBV4-3
CDR3aa: CSARNTEAFF; CDR3nt: TGCAGTGCCAGGAACACTGAAGCTTTCTTT; d_gene: NA; abundance: NA; j_gene: TRBJ1-1; v_gene: TRBV20-1
CDR3aa: CASSQTAIMNTEAFF; CDR3nt: TGCGCCAGCAGCCAGACAGCTATAATGAACACTGAAGCTTTCTTT; d_gene: NA; abundance: NA; j_gene: TRBJ1-1; v_gene: TRBV4-1
CDR3aa: CASSSPGGGETQYF; CDR3nt: TGTGCCAGCAGCTCCCCGGGTGGGGGAGAGACCCAGTACTTC; d_gene: NA; abundance: NA; j_gene: TRBJ2-5; v_gene: TRBV9
CDR3aa: CASSLLPAGVEETQYF; CDR3nt: TGTGCCAGCAGCTTACTCCCGGCAGGGGTGGAAGAGACCCAGTACTTC; d_gene: NA; abundance: NA; j_gene: TRBJ2-5; v_gene: TRBV11-2
CDR3aa: CAISGGGAEYF; CDR3nt: TGTGCCATCAGTGGGGGCGGGGCGGAGTACTTC; d_gene: NA; abundance: NA; j_gene: TRBJ2-7; v_gene: TRBV10-3
CDR3aa: CASSLGTSGEYEQYF; CDR3nt: TGTGCCAGCAGCTTAGGGACTAGCGGAGAATACGAGCAGTACTTC; d_gene: TRBD2; abundance: NA; j_gene: TRBJ2-7; v_gene: TRBV7-9
CDR3aa: CASSLSRTDGYTF; CDR3nt: TGTGCCAGCAGTTTATCAAGGACAGATGGCTACACCTTC; d_gene: NA; abundance: NA; j_gene: TRBJ1-2; v_gene: TRBV28
CDR3aa: CASSLGPVGYEQYF; CDR3nt: TGTGCCAGCAGTTTAGGCCCCGTGGGCTACGAGCAGTACTTC; d_gene: NA; abundance: NA; j_gene: TRBJ2-7; v_gene: TRBV28
CDR3aa: CASSLAVLNTEAFF; CDR3nt: TGTGCCAGCAGCTTAGCGGTACTGAACACTGAAGCTTTCTTT; d_gene: NA; abundance: NA; j_gene: TRBJ1-1; v_gene: TRBV7-8
CDR3aa: CASSPYRGQETQYF; CDR3nt: TGTGCCAGCAGCCCCTACAGGGGCCAAGAGACCCAGTACTTC; d_gene: TRBD1; abundance: NA; j_gene: TRBJ2-5; v_gene: TRBV11-2
CDR3aa: CATPDRPTGELFF; CDR3nt: TGTGCCACTCCCGACAGACCCACCGGGGAGCTGTTTTTT; d_gene: NA; abundance: NA; j_gene: TRBJ2-2; v_gene: TRBV2
CDR3aa: CASNSWGDNEKLFF; CDR3nt: TGTGCCAGCAACAGTTGGGGGGATAATGAAAAACTGTTTTTT; d_gene: NA; abundance: NA; j_gene: TRBJ1-4; v_gene: TRBV9
CDR3aa: CSVDLPNANTGELFF; CDR3nt: TGCAGCGTTGACCTCCCGAACGCGAACACCGGGGAGCTGTTTTTT; d_gene: NA; abundance: NA; j_gene: TRBJ2-2; v_gene: TRBV29-1
CDR3aa: CASKTGTSTYEQYF; CDR3nt: TGTGCCAGCAAAACCGGGACCAGCACCTACGAGCAGTACTTC; d_gene: NA; abundance: NA; j_gene: TRBJ2-7; v_gene: TRBV2
CDR3aa: CASSSPNGGETQYF; CDR3nt: TGCGCCAGCAGCTCACCAAACGGCGGGGAGACCCAGTACTTC; d_gene: NA; abundance: NA; j_gene: TRBJ2-5; v_gene: TRBV5-1
CDR3aa: CASSSGTSGRTDTQYF; CDR3nt: TGTGCCAGCAGCTCCGGGACTAGCGGGAGAACAGATACGCAGTATTTT; d_gene: TRBD2; abundance: NA; j_gene: TRBJ2-3; v_gene: TRBV5-4
CDR3aa: CASSLYGGFTYEQYF; CDR3nt: TGTGCCAGCAGTTTATACGGGGGCTTCACCTACGAGCAGTACTTC; d_gene: NA; abundance: NA; j_gene: TRBJ2-7; v_gene: TRBV27
CDR3aa: CASGGTGIDGYTF; CDR3nt: TGTGCTAGTGGTGGGACTGGCATAGATGGCTACACCTTC; d_gene: NA; abundance: once; j_gene: TRBJ1-2; v_gene: TRBV12-5
CDR3aa: CASTMSLAGKKASTDTQYF; CDR3nt: TGTGCCAGCACTATGTCCCTAGCGGGAAAAAAGGCTAGCACAGATACGCAGTATTTT; d_gene: TRBD2; abundance: NA; j_gene: TRBJ2-3; v_gene: TRBV2
CDR3aa: CASSPYGTDTQYF; CDR3nt: TGCGCCAGCAGCCCCTATGGCACAGATACGCAGTATTTT; d_gene: NA; abundance: NA; j_gene: TRBJ2-3; v_gene: TRBV4-1